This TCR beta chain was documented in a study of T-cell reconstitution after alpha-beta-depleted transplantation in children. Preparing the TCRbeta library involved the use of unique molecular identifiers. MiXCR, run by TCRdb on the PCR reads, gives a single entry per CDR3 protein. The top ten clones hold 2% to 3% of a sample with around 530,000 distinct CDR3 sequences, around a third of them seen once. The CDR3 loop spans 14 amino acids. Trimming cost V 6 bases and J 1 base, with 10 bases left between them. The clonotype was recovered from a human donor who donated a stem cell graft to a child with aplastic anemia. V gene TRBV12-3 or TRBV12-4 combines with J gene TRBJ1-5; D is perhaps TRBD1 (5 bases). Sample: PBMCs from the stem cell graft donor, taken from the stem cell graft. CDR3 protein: CASRGAVSNQPQHF. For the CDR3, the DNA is TGTGCCAGCAGAGGGGCCGTAAGCAATCAGCCCCAGCATTTT.